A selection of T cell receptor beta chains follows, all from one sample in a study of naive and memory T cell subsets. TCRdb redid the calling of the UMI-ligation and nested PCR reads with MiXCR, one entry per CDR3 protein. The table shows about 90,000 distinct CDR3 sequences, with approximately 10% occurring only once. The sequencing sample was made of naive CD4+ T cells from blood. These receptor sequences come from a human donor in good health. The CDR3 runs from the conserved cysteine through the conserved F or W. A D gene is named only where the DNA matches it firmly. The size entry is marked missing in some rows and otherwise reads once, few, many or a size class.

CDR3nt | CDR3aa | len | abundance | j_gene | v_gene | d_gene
TGCAGTGCTAGTCTGGGGCCCACTGAAGCTTTCTTT | CSASLGPTEAFF | 12 | - | TRBJ1-1 | TRBV20-1 | -
TGTGCCACCGGAATAACGGGACTAGCGGGACATGAGCAGTTCTTC | CATGITGLAGHEQFF | 15 | many | TRBJ2-1 | TRBV24-1 | TRBD2
TGCGCCAGCAGCCCGGGTCGTCTAGCGGGAGCCTCCGAGCAGTACTTC | CASSPGRLAGASEQYF | 16 | many | TRBJ2-7 | TRBV23-1 | TRBD2
TGTGCCAGCTCACCAGTCCGATCTCAACTGTTTTTT | CASSPVRSQLFF | 12 | - | TRBJ1-4 | TRBV18 | -
TGTGCCAGCAGCCACTCACCAAGAGAAAAACTGTTTTTT | CASSHSPREKLFF | 13 | - | TRBJ1-4 | TRBV14 | -
TGCGCCAGCAGCTACCTGATGGGACAGGGCTACGAGCAGTACTTC | CASSYLMGQGYEQYF | 15 | - | TRBJ2-7 | TRBV5-1 | TRBD1
TGTGCCAGCAGCTTAGATGGTCGCCTAGTGGCCTACAATGAGCAGTTCTTC | CASSLDGRLVAYNEQFF | 17 | many | TRBJ2-1 | TRBV11-2 | -
TGTGCCACCAGCGGGAGTAACAATGAGCAGTTCTTC | CATSGSNNEQFF | 12 | - | TRBJ2-1 | TRBV10-3 | TRBD2
TGTGCCAGCAGCTCGTATTATTCAGCCAAAAACATTCAGTACTTC | CASSSYYSAKNIQYF | 15 | few | TRBJ2-4 | TRBV5-8 | -
TGTGCCAGCAGCTTATCGATCTCAGCGGAACAAGAGACCCAGTACTTC | CASSLSISAEQETQYF | 16 | many | TRBJ2-5 | TRBV7-9 | -
TGCAGCGTACCGGGACGGTCGAACACTGAAGCTTTCTTT | CSVPGRSNTEAFF | 13 | few | TRBJ1-1 | TRBV29-1 | -
TGCAGTGCTGGAAAGTCGATGGGGGCCCTTTACTACGAGCAGTACTTC | CSAGKSMGALYYEQYF | 16 | many | TRBJ2-7 | TRBV20-1 | -
TGTGCCAGCAGTCCCGCGGGACAGGGGGCACATCAGCCCCAGCATTTT | CASSPAGQGAHQPQHF | 16 | few | TRBJ1-5 | TRBV12-3/TRBV12-4 | TRBD1
TGTGCCAGCAGCTTAGGGATGGCTAGCGGGAGGGGTAATGAGCAGTTCTTC | CASSLGMASGRGNEQFF | 17 | few | TRBJ2-1 | TRBV7-9 | TRBD2
TGTGCCAGCTCACCATCGGAGAATCAGCCCCAGCATTTT | CASSPSENQPQHF | 13 | few | TRBJ1-5 | TRBV18 | -
TGTGCCAGCAAGCAGAGGGTGTACAATGAGCAGTTCTTC | CASKQRVYNEQFF | 13 | - | TRBJ2-1 | TRBV2 | -
TGTGCCAGCAGTGAACTAGCGGGAGTGAAGGGACGCACAGATACGCAGTATTTT | CASSELAGVKGRTDTQYF | 18 | few | TRBJ2-3 | TRBV6-2/TRBV6-3 | TRBD2
TGTGCCAGCTCCGGAGGCCCAGATACGCAGTATTTT | CASSGGPDTQYF | 12 | - | TRBJ2-3 | TRBV18 | -
TGTGCCAGTAGTACGGGACAGCCTCGCGAGCAGTACTTC | CASSTGQPREQYF | 13 | many | TRBJ2-7 | TRBV19 | TRBD1